This TCR beta chain was recorded in a study of T cells after yellow fever vaccination. Study in general: SMART-Seq v4 Ultra Low Input handled preparation of low-cell-number fractions.

This CDR3 has 17 amino acids. V lost 5 bases and J 6 bases, leaving 22 bases between the germline ends. CDR1 and CDR2 (germline): SGHVS, FNYEAQ. TCRdb reprocessed the 5' RACE reads via MiXCR and lists one record per CDR3 protein. The table has approximately 250,000 distinct CDR3 sequences, approximately 6.3% seen once. Note on this clonotype: This may come from a read error, since a much larger clone is one base off.

The TCR sequence derives from a man aged 25-45 years who received the YFV17D yellow fever vaccine. The sequencing used CD4+ T cells sorted from PBMCs, collected on the day of the yellow fever booster vaccination. The chain links TRBV7-6 to TRBJ2-2; D assignment may be TRBD1 or TRBD2 (5 bases each). The CDR3 DNA sequence: TGTGCCAGCAGCCCCTCCCGAGAGGGGATGAGTCCCGGGGAGCTGTTTTTT. This sequence encodes CASSPSREGMSPGELFF. Filled out from reference TRBV7-6 and TRBJ2-2, the complete variable domain reads GAGVSQSPRYKVTKRGQDVALRCDPISGHVSLYWYRQALGQGPEFLTYFNYEAQQDKSGLPNDRFSAERPEGSISTLTIQRTEQRDSAMYRCASSPSREGMSPGELFFGEGSRLTVL.